Each of the 5 T cell receptor beta chains below was sequenced from the same sample in a study of cytomegalovirus exposure and HLA in healthy donors. The PCR was carried out with 60 Vbeta primers and 13 Jbeta primers. Generated by immunoSEQ multiplex PCR, the TCRdb table keeps only in-frame clones and is missing some. The profile shows 160,000 or so clones, around 81% of them singletons. Sequenced input: PBMCs. The receptors shown here come from a man aged 35 to 55 in good health and CMV-seronegative.

V is TRBV30 and J is TRBJ2-3, with 11 positions matching TRBD2. V gave up 5 bases and J gave up 2 bases; unmatched junction bases: 6. This CDR3 is built from 15 residues. Per the germline V gene, CDR1 is GTSNPN and CDR2 is SVGIG (reference sequence). CDR3 region: CAWGLAGGPTDTQYF. CDR3 nucleotide sequence: TGTGCCTGGGGTCTAGCGGGAGGCCCCACAGATACGCAGTATTTT. Filled out from reference TRBV30 and TRBJ2-3, the complete variable domain reads SQTIHQWPATLVQPVGSPLSLECTVEGTSNPNLYWYRQAAGRGLQLLFYSVGIGQISSEVPQNLSASRPQDRQFILSSKKLLLSDSGFYLCAWGLAGGPTDTQYFGPGTRLTVL.

This chain joins TRBV5-5 and TRBJ2-4; perhaps TRBD2 as D (6 bases). This CDR3 region has 13 residues. The V and J ends lost 5 bases and 8 bases respectively, with 14 bases between them. The germline CDR1 and CDR2 sequences are SGHKS and YYEKEE (reference sequence). The CDR3 DNA follows: TGTGCCAGCAGATGGACTATCGGAGACATTCAGTACTTC. Its protein product is CASRWTIGDIQYF.

The genes are TRBV5-1 and TRBJ1-2; D gene uncertain. Looked up from germline, CDR1 is SGHRS and CDR2 is YFSETQ. This CDR3 spans 13 amino acids. Trimming stripped 4 bases from V and 3 bases from J, with 10 bases between. The CDR3 is CASSGDGHYGYTF. In DNA form, the CDR3 reads TGCGCCAGCAGCGGAGACGGCCACTATGGCTACACCTTC.

The chain joins TRBV5-1 to TRBJ2-7; TRBD1 matches 9 bases. There are 15 residues in the CDR3. Germline CDR1 is SGHRS and CDR2 is YFSETQ. V shed 4 bases, J shed 1 base, and the junction held 6 bases outside the gene matches. CDR3 bases: TGCGCCAGCAGCCCAGGGACAGGGACATCCTACGAGCAGTACTTC. This sequence encodes CASSPGTGTSYEQYF.

This clone has more than one count but fewer than ten. The chain couples TRBV9 to TRBJ2-5; TRBD2 matches 12 bases. Germline CDR1 is SGDLS and CDR2 is YYNGEE. The trim removed 0 bases at V and 7 bases at J, leaving 7 bases unmatched. The CDR3 sequence is 16 residues long. CDR3 DNA: TGTGCCAGCAGCGTAGGGGCTAGCGGGAGGGCCGGGACCCAGTACTTC. Translating gives CASSVGASGRAGTQYF.